Presented here are 14 T cell receptor beta chains from one specimen sequenced in a study of blood T cell repertoires in COVID-19. This table comes from immunoSEQ multiplex PCR, and its TCRdb copy is limited to in-frame clones, with some not included. Altogether a few hundred thousand clones are present, 70% to 90% being singletons, with the ten largest covering approximately 8.8%. Sequenced material: PBMCs or T cells enriched from blood (not recorded which). The receptors derive from a woman in her 40s who had recovered from COVID-19.

The chain couples TRBV5-1 to TRBJ2-5, with 8 bases aligning to TRBD2. V trimming: 4 bases; J trimming: 5 bases; junction bases outside the gene matches: 16. Germline values: CDR1 SGHRS, CDR2 YFSETQ. This CDR3 has 17 residues. CDR3 sequence reads: CASSPLGKSGRGETQYF. The CDR3, as DNA: TGCGCCAGCAGCCCACTGGGGAAGAGCGGGAGAGGGGAGACCCAGTACTTC.

The rearrangement joins TRBV4-1 to TRBJ1-2; D ambiguous. The V end was cut by 0 bases, the J end by 4 bases, with 12 bases between. This CDR3 spans 15 amino acids. Germline assignment: CDR1 MGHRA and CDR2 YSYEKL. The CDR3 loop is CASSQDGRASYGYTF. CDR3 nucleotides: TGCGCCAGCAGCCAAGATGGGAGGGCCTCCTATGGCTACACCTTC.

This clone was observed a few times. Here the CDR3 DNA reads TGTGCCAGCAGTTTATTAGGGGCAGGGGTTGGCTACACCTTC. It codes for CASSLLGAGVGYTF. The gene calls are TRBV28 and TRBJ1-2; D might be TRBD1 (6 bases). V was shortened by 1 base and J by 7 bases, with 13 bases between the two germline ends. This CDR3 contains 14 residues. CDR1 and CDR2 from the germline V gene are MDHEN and SYDVKM.

The J gene is TRBJ1-4, the V gene TRBV30, with D tentatively TRBD1 (5 bases). V dropped 1 base and J dropped 7 bases, with 16 bases sitting between them. Germline V CDR1 and CDR2: GTSNPN, SVGIG (reference sequence). The CDR3 consists of 15 residues. The CDR3 protein is CAWSAGTVGGEKLFF. The CDR3 DNA reads as TGTGCCTGGAGTGCCGGAACAGTGGGGGGTGAAAAACTGTTTTTT.

The chain carries TRBV6-1 and TRBJ2-7, with TRBD1 matching 8 bases. This CDR3 comprises 15 residues. CDR1 and CDR2 (germline): MNHNS, SASEGT. The J segment lost 3 bases and the V segment lost 2 bases, leaving 6 bases of the junction unmatched. Written as DNA, the CDR3 is TGTGCCAGCAGTGAATCCGGGACAGGAGTCTACGAGCAGTACTTC. Translated, it gives CASSESGTGVYEQYF.

The genes are TRBV12-5 and TRBJ1-3; 8 nucleotides match TRBD1. CDR1 and CDR2 (germline): LGHNT, FRNRAP. V was clipped by 4 bases and J by 0 bases; unmatched bases: 5. The CDR3 length is 16 residues. The CDR3 loop is CASGSGQGASGNTIYF. DNA for the CDR3: TGTGCTAGTGGTTCCGGACAGGGTGCCTCTGGAAACACCATATATTTT.

V is TRBV4-3 and J is TRBJ2-1; D ambiguous. V gave up 1 base and J gave up 8 bases, with 6 bases separating them. CDR3 length: 12 residues. The germline V gene has CDR1 LGHNA and CDR2 YSLEER. Here the CDR3 reads CASSQAEHEQFF. Written as DNA, the CDR3 is TGCGCCAGCAGCCAAGCCGAGCATGAGCAGTTCTTC.

This chain uses TRBV19 with TRBJ1-1; no definite D call. CDR1 is LNHDA and CDR2 is SQIVND in the germline V gene (reference sequence). This CDR3 region has 13 residues. Trimming took off 0 bases at V and 3 bases at J, with 5 bases between the two ends. CDR3 DNA sequence: TGTGCCAGTAGTATAGACGTCGACACTGAAGCTTTCTTT. It codes for CASSIDVDTEAFF.

As for this clone: This specimen includes other DNA sequences encoding the same CDR3. The chain recombines TRBV7-9 with TRBJ2-6; tentative D call: TRBD1 (6 bases). Trimming took off 4 bases at V and 4 bases at J, with 11 bases between the two ends. The germline V gene has CDR1 SEHNR and CDR2 FQNEAQ (reference sequence). The CDR3 sequence is 15 residues long. The CDR3 is CASSSTGSGANVLTF. In DNA form, the CDR3 reads TGTGCCAGCAGCTCCACAGGGTCAGGGGCCAACGTCCTGACTTTC. Full variable domain (missing parts from reference TRBV7-9 and TRBJ2-6): DTGVSQNPRHKITKRGQNVTFRCDPISEHNRLYWYRQTLGQGPEFLTYFQNEAQLEKSRLLSDRFSAERPKGSFSTLEIQRTEQGDSAMYLCASSSTGSGANVLTFGAGSRLTVL.

This chain links TRBV7-9 with TRBJ1-1; D perhaps matches TRBD1 (5 bases). Trimming left V 2 bases short and J 6 bases short, with 10 bases between. The CDR3 is 13 amino acids. CDR1 and CDR2 (germline): SEHNR, FQNEAQ (reference sequence). CDR3 residues: CASSLSGGAEAFF. The CDR3 DNA reads as TGTGCCAGCAGCTTATCGGGGGGTGCTGAAGCTTTCTTT.

This chain connects TRBV7-2 to TRBJ1-2; D gene uncertain. The germline CDR1 and CDR2 sequences are SGHTA and FQGNSA. This CDR3 has 16 residues. V was clipped by 2 bases and J by 3 bases, with 16 bases between them. CDR3 in DNA: TGTGCCAGCAGCTTATCTGCAGGCCGCTTGGACTATGGCTACACCTTC. This gives the protein CASSLSAGRLDYGYTF.

V gene TRBV7-6 combines with J gene TRBJ2-1; TRBD1 might be the D (5 bases). Germline V gene data show CDR1 as SGHVS and CDR2 as FNYEAQ. Trimming shortened V by 1 base and J by 1 base, and 8 bases separated the two germline ends. The CDR3 is 15 residues long. The CDR3 reads CASSLVAGSYNEQFF. The CDR3 bases are TGTGCCAGCAGCTTAGTGGCAGGGTCCTACAATGAGCAGTTCTTC.

The rearrangement joins TRBV14 to TRBJ2-1, with 8 bases fitting TRBD2. J lost 5 bases, V lost 4 bases, and 10 bases had no gene match. Germline V lookup: CDR1 SGHDN, CDR2 FVKESK. The CDR3 spans 16 residues. CDR3 sequence reads: CASSLKRGLRNNEQFF. CDR3 bases: TGTGCCAGCAGCCTCAAGCGGGGGCTAAGGAACAATGAGCAGTTCTTC.

The J gene is TRBJ2-5, the V gene TRBV9; D perhaps matches TRBD1 (6 bases). The CDR3 totals 14 residues. Germline V CDR1 and CDR2: SGDLS, YYNGEE. V lost 3 bases and J 1 base, leaving 10 bases between the germline ends. CDR3 DNA sequence: TGTGCCAGCAGCGAACAGGGTTTCCAAGAGACCCAGTACTTC. The encoded protein is CASSEQGFQETQYF.